The 21 T cell receptor beta chains reported below all come from one sample, sequenced in a study of identical twins. TCRdb re-derived calls from the 5' RACE reads in MiXCR, one entry per CDR3 protein. The sample contains about 1.7 million distinct CDR3 sequences, around 33% of which appear only once. The sequencing sample was made of cord blood. The receptors originated from a newborn girl in good health.

Concerning this clonotype: A much larger clone lies a single base off, so this may be a read error. The rearrangement links TRBV27 to TRBJ2-1; a possible D gene is TRBD2 (6 bases). The CDR3 contains 13 residues. Germline lookup yields CDR1 MNHEY and CDR2 SMNVEV (reference sequence). CDR3 amino acids: CASTTGEDNGQFF. DNA for the CDR3: TGTGCCAGCACCACGGGAGAGGACAATGGGCAGTTCTTC.

This clonotype was counted between two and nine times. The chain combines TRBV6-1 with TRBJ2-1; 7 bases are a match to TRBD2. The CDR3 runs to 20 residues. The V and J ends lost 5 bases and 2 bases, in that order; junction bases with no gene match: 21. Germline CDR1 and CDR2: MNHNS and SASEGT. The CDR3 DNA sequence: TGTGCCAGCAGTCAGCATTTGCGGGGGAAAGGTGGGTGGGCCTACAATGAGCAGTTCTTC. It encodes CASSQHLRGKGGWAYNEQFF.

This clonotype was recorded a few times. The chain couples TRBV7-2 to TRBJ1-5; 12 bases fit TRBD1. Germline assignment: CDR1 SGHTA and CDR2 FQGNSA. The ends lost 5 bases at V and 5 bases at J; junction bases unmatched: 4. This CDR3 is built from 15 residues. The CDR3 loop is CASSAGTGGHQPQHF. The DNA of the CDR3 is TGTGCCAGCAGCGCTGGGACAGGGGGCCATCAGCCCCAGCATTTT.

This clonotype has just a few counts. This sequence joins TRBV20-1 and TRBJ1-2; D call uncertain. V gave up 6 bases and J gave up 4 bases, with 18 bases separating them. Germline assignment: CDR1 DFQATT and CDR2 SNEGSKA (reference sequence). The CDR3 extends over 14 amino acids. The CDR3 nucleotides are TGCAGTGCCTCCCCAGAGGGTCCTAGCTATGGCTACACCTTC. Amino acid sequence: CSASPEGPSYGYTF.

The chain links TRBV4-2 to TRBJ2-4; the match to TRBD2 covers 12 bases. V shed 3 bases, J shed 13 bases, and the junction held 16 bases outside the gene matches. The CDR3 covers 17 residues. CDR1 and CDR2 from the germline V gene are LGHNA and YNFKEQ. DNA of the CDR3: TGTGCCAGCAGCCAGTCGCCTAGCGGGGGGGTAAGGCGGGAGCAGTACTTC. Protein: CASSQSPSGGVRREQYF.

The chain combines TRBV30 with TRBJ1-5; D not resolved. V lost 2 bases to trimming and J lost 6 bases, with 11 bases between them. The CDR3 consists of 13 residues. CDR1 is GTSNPN, CDR2 SVGIG, per germline (reference sequence). The CDR3 DNA sequence: TGTGCCTGGAGTCTGGACGGTACTCAGCCCCAGCATTTT. Encoded protein: CAWSLDGTQPQHF. The full variable domain, completed using reference TRBV30 and TRBJ1-5, is SQTIHQWPATLVQPVGSPLSLECTVEGTSNPNLYWYRQAAGRGLQLLFYSVGIGQISSEVPQNLSASRPQDRQFILSSKKLLLSDSGFYLCAWSLDGTQPQHFGDGTRLSIL.

The chain combines TRBV7-9 with TRBJ1-4; D gene unclear. Trimming shortened V by 2 bases and J by 7 bases, and 5 bases separated the two germline ends. The CDR3 is 12 residues long. Germline CDR1 reads SEHNR; CDR2 reads FQNEAQ (reference sequence). The CDR3 reads CASSLKFEKLFF. CDR3 coding DNA: TGTGCCAGCAGCTTAAAATTTGAAAAACTGTTTTTT.

Only a few counts were recorded for this clonotype. The chain is built from TRBV7-2 and TRBJ2-3; TRBD2 might be the D (6 bases). CDR1 and CDR2 (germline): SGHTA, FQGNSA. The CDR3 length is 14 residues. Trimming stripped 6 bases from V and 0 bases from J, with 10 bases between. The CDR3 loop reads CASRSGLSTDTQYF. The CDR3 DNA reads TGTGCCAGCAGGTCGGGACTCAGCACAGATACGCAGTATTTT.

V usage is TRBV20-1 and J usage is TRBJ2-3, with 9 bases fitting TRBD1. This CDR3 has 15 amino acids. Germline CDR1 and CDR2: DFQATT and SNEGSKA (reference sequence). Trimming cost V 5 bases and J 6 bases; bases outside gene matches: 12. The chain's CDR3 is CSAPRQQGAKDTQYF. DNA for the CDR3: TGCAGTGCTCCACGCCAACAGGGGGCAAAGGATACGCAGTATTTT.

The chain is built from TRBV6-2 or TRBV6-3 and TRBJ2-7; D might be TRBD1 (7 bases). The V gene's germline CDR1 is MNHEY and CDR2 SVGEGT. The CDR3 covers 16 residues. The ends were cut back, 4 bases at V and 1 base at J, with 17 bases in the middle. The CDR3 sequence: CASSSPLTGRSYEQYF. The CDR3 region has the DNA TGTGCCAGCAGTTCGCCTTTGACAGGGAGGTCCTACGAGCAGTACTTC.

Only a few counts were recorded for this clonotype. The chain employs TRBV3-1 and TRBJ2-7; D is uncertain. Between the trimmed V and J ends, which lost 2 bases and 3 bases, there was a span of 5 bases. Germline V gene lookup returns CDR1 LGHDT and CDR2 YNNKEL (reference sequence). The CDR3 covers 12 residues. CDR3 protein: CASSQPRYEQYF. In nucleotides, the CDR3 is TGTGCCAGCAGCCAACCCCGCTACGAGCAGTACTTC.

In this sample, this clonotype turned up a few times. V is TRBV20-1 and J is TRBJ2-7, with TRBD1 matching 9 bases. The germline V gene encodes CDR1 DFQATT and CDR2 SNEGSKA (reference sequence). J lost 2 bases, V lost 3 bases, and 5 bases had no gene match. This CDR3 is built from 14 residues. This CDR3 reads CSASAGTGTYEQYF. CDR3 bases: TGCAGTGCTAGCGCCGGGACAGGGACCTACGAGCAGTACTTC.

The V call is TRBV28, the J call TRBJ2-7; D is possibly TRBD2 (6 bases). Germline CDR1 reads MDHEN; CDR2 reads SYDVKM. V was cut by 3 bases and J by 3 bases, with 21 bases left in between. This CDR3 has 17 amino acids. The DNA for the CDR3 is TGTGCCAGCAGTTTTGTGGTGGGAGGAAGGGGTCTCTACGAGCAGTACTTC. Amino acids: CASSFVVGGRGLYEQYF. The variable domain in full, completed from reference TRBV28 and TRBJ2-7, reads DVKVTQSSRYLVKRTGEKVFLECVQDMDHENMFWYRQDPGLGLRLIYFSYDVKMKEKGDIPEGYSVSREKKERFSLILESASTNQTSMYLCASSFVVGGRGLYEQYFGPGTRLTVT.

This clonotype showed up many times. The CDR3 region is CAAGDNYGYTF. The CDR3 coding sequence is TGTGCTGCGGGGGATAACTATGGCTACACCTTC. The chain is built from TRBV6-6 and TRBJ1-2, with D possibly TRBD1 on 5 matching bases. Germline CDR1 MNHNY, CDR2 SVGAGI (reference sequence). The CDR3 is 11 residues long.

V and J are TRBV3-1 and TRBJ2-1; TRBD1 agrees at 8 bases. Germline V gene sequence: CDR1 LGHDT, CDR2 YNNKEL (reference sequence). Unmatched junction bases numbered 11, after V lost 0 bases and J lost 7 bases. CDR3 length: 17 residues. CDR3 in amino acids: CASSQEPRTGYGNEQFF. The CDR3 DNA reads as TGTGCCAGCAGCCAAGAACCCCGGACAGGGTATGGTAATGAGCAGTTCTTC.

This clonotype was counted only a few times. The V and J genes are TRBV5-1 and TRBJ1-2, with D possibly TRBD1 on 5 matching bases. In germline, CDR1 is SGHRS, CDR2 YFSETQ. CDR3 size: 14 residues. Trimming removed 2 bases from V and 8 bases from J, with 16 bases in between. The CDR3 loop is CASSFPSRGEGYTF. CDR3 coding DNA: TGCGCCAGCAGCTTCCCTAGCCGGGGGGAAGGCTACACCTTC.

This rearrangement joins TRBV20-1 to TRBJ2-1; D is perhaps TRBD1 (6 bases). Germline V gives CDR1 DFQATT, CDR2 SNEGSKA (reference sequence). The germline V and J ends were trimmed by 4 bases and 0 bases, with 10 bases remaining between them. The CDR3 extends over 14 amino acids. This chain's CDR3 is CSAIRGSSYNEQFF. CDR3 nucleotides: TGCAGTGCTATTAGGGGGAGCTCCTACAATGAGCAGTTCTTC.

The gene calls are TRBV2 and TRBJ2-1, with 11 bases identical to TRBD2. The CDR3 extends over 16 amino acids. CDR1 SNHLY and CDR2 FYNNEI come from the germline V gene. The V and J ends lost 6 bases and 4 bases, in that order; junction bases with no gene match: 8. This CDR3 reads CASSVWGLAVYNEQFF. In nucleotides, the CDR3 is TGTGCCAGCAGCGTGTGGGGACTAGCGGTTTACAATGAGCAGTTCTTC.

This clonotype was observed many times. The chain employs TRBV7-2 and TRBJ1-2; D gene ambiguous. Trimming took off 0 bases at V and 5 bases at J, with 7 bases between the two ends. This CDR3 is 13 amino acids long. Germline V lookup: CDR1 SGHTA, CDR2 FQGNSA. CDR3 nucleotides: TGTGCCAGCAGCTTAGCCCTGACATATGGCTACACCTTC. Translation gives CASSLALTYGYTF.

The rearrangement uses TRBV3-1 and TRBJ1-3; no clear D. This CDR3 contains 13 residues. V lost 2 bases and J lost 6, with 8 bases in between. Germline CDR1 reads LGHDT; CDR2 reads YNNKEL (reference sequence). The CDR3 nucleotides read TGTGCCAGCAGCCAAAGGACCGTAAACACCATATATTTT. Its translation is CASSQRTVNTIYF.

This clonotype was recorded at least ten times. The rearrangement joins TRBV5-1 to TRBJ2-5; tentative D call: TRBD2 (5 bases). Germline values: CDR1 SGHRS, CDR2 YFSETQ. Trimming took 2 bases from V and 2 from J, leaving 16 bases between them. This CDR3 has 16 amino acids. CDR3 coding DNA: TGCGCCAGCAGCTTACCCTTATACCGGGGTCAAGAGACCCAGTACTTC. Translating it yields CASSLPLYRGQETQYF.